The rows below give T cell receptor beta chains drawn from one sample of a study of T cell responses to AZD1222 COVID-19 vaccine. The protocol was immunoSEQ multiplex PCR, while the TCRdb copy is restricted to in-frame clones and leaves out a portion. In the table there are about 150,000 clones, around 85% of which are singletons. Material: peripheral blood, obtained after recovery from COVID-19. Every receptor here comes from an adult who had recovered from COVID-19. The CDR3 runs from the conserved cysteine through the conserved F or W. The D gene is left open where the match is weak. For some rows the clone size is stated as once, few or many, or as a class when expanded; others skip it.

TGTGCCAGCAGTGACCCTCCCCTAGCGGGAGATGCCGGGGAGCTGTTTTTT	CASSDPPLAGDAGELFF	TRBD2	TRBV25-1	TRBJ2-2	once
TGCGCCAGCAGCTTGGATGAGGGCGAGGGGACCCAGTACTTC	CASSLDEGEGTQYF	NA	TRBV5-1	TRBJ2-5	NA
TGTGCCAGCAGTGAAGCCCGTCCCTACGAGCAGTACTTC	CASSEARPYEQYF	NA	TRBV6-1	TRBJ2-7	NA
TGCGCCAGCAGCCAAGGACAGATGAGATCACCCCTCCACTTT	CASSQGQMRSPLHF	NA	TRBV4-3	TRBJ1-6	NA
TGTGCCAGCAGCTCGACAGGTGGTGTCAATCAGCCCCAGCATTTT	CASSSTGGVNQPQHF	NA	TRBV5-5	TRBJ1-5	once
TGTGCCAGCAGAAGGGGGGGATCCCAAGTAGAAGCTTTCTTT	CASRRGGSQVEAFF	NA	TRBV2	TRBJ1-1	NA
TGTGCCAGCACCCCCACCGGGACAGCATCCTATGGCTACACCTTC	CASTPTGTASYGYTF	TRBD1	TRBV28	TRBJ1-2	NA
TGTGCCAGCAGCCAATCACAGGGGGCTGCCGGGGAGCTGTTTTTT	CASSQSQGAAGELFF	TRBD1	TRBV3-1/TRBV3-2	TRBJ2-2	NA
TGTGCCGTTACAGGGGGCGTAGGTGAAAAACTGTTTTTT	CAVTGGVGEKLFF	TRBD1	TRBV10-3	TRBJ1-4	NA
TGCGCCAGCAGCTTCGGCGGGAGCTCCTACAATGAGCAGTTCTTC	CASSFGGSSYNEQFF	TRBD2	TRBV5-1	TRBJ2-1	NA
TGTGCCAGCAGTGAAGGGCCCGGGGAGCTGTTTTTT	CASSEGPGELFF	NA	TRBV2	TRBJ2-2	NA
TGTGCCAGCAGTGACTCGCTACACGGTGAGCAGTTCTTC	CASSDSLHGEQFF	NA	TRBV6-4	TRBJ2-1	NA
TGCGCCAGCAGCCTTAGGACAGGCACAGATACGCAGTATTTT	CASSLRTGTDTQYF	NA	TRBV5-1	TRBJ2-3	NA
TGTGCCAGCAGTCCAGGGACAGGGGTAAGAACTGAAGCTTTCTTT	CASSPGTGVRTEAFF	TRBD1	TRBV28	TRBJ1-1	NA
TGTGCCATCAGTGGGCTAGCGGGGGCCCGGCAAGAGACCCAGTACTTC	CAISGLAGARQETQYF	TRBD2	TRBV10-3	TRBJ2-5	NA
TGTGCCAGCAGCGTAGAGACAGGTGGAACCGGGGAGCTGTTTTTT	CASSVETGGTGELFF	NA	TRBV9	TRBJ2-2	NA
TGCAGCGTTGAAGATCGGGTGGGCTCACCCCTCCACTTT	CSVEDRVGSPLHF	NA	TRBV29-1	TRBJ1-6	NA
TGTGCCAGCAGCACAGGGGCCCCTACCTACGAGCAGTACTTC	CASSTGAPTYEQYF	TRBD1	TRBV28	TRBJ2-7	NA
TGCAGCGTAGGGGAGGACGCCTACGAGCAGTACTTC	CSVGEDAYEQYF	NA	TRBV29-1	TRBJ2-7	NA
TGTGCCAGTAGTCCCATGACAGGGATCGGTTTAACAGATACGCAGTATTTT	CASSPMTGIGLTDTQYF	TRBD1	TRBV19	TRBJ2-3	NA
TGTGCCAGCAGCTTACAAGCCGGTGGGACAGGTGAAAACTATGGCTACACCTTC	CASSLQAGGTGENYGYTF	TRBD1	TRBV7-3	TRBJ1-2	NA
TGTGCCAGTTGTCGGGAGACTCTTGGCAATGAGCAGTTCTTC	CASCRETLGNEQFF	NA	TRBV2	TRBJ2-1	NA
TGTGCCAGCAGTTTAATCAGCGGGAGTCGGGAGACCCAGTACTTC	CASSLISGSRETQYF	TRBD2	TRBV28	TRBJ2-5	once
TGTGCCAGCAGTGACTCGGGGGGGGCCAATGGCTACACCTTC	CASSDSGGANGYTF	NA	TRBV6-4	TRBJ1-2	NA
TGTGCCAGCAGCTTGTGGGTGGCCCTCTCTGGAAACACCATATATTTT	CASSLWVALSGNTIYF	NA	TRBV5-5	TRBJ1-3	once
TGTGCCAGCAGCTTAGAAACAGGAGGCAAGGAGACCCAGTACTTC	CASSLETGGKETQYF	NA	TRBV5-4	TRBJ2-5	NA
TGCGCCAGCACGAGGGACAGGACCTACGAGCAGTACTTC	CASTRDRTYEQYF	TRBD1	TRBV5-1	TRBJ2-7	NA
TGCGCCAGCAGCCAAATTCAAGGAAACACCATATATTTT	CASSQIQGNTIYF	NA	TRBV10-2	TRBJ1-3	NA
TGTGCCACCAGCTCCTTTTCAGGGTCCGATCAGCCCCAGCATTTT	CATSSFSGSDQPQHF	NA	TRBV15	TRBJ1-5	NA
TGTGCCAGCAGCTTAGGGGGGAATCGGGGTGGCTACACCTTC	CASSLGGNRGGYTF	NA	TRBV11-2	TRBJ1-2	NA
TGTGCCAGCAGTGACAGCCGTAATCAGCCCCAGCATTTT	CASSDSRNQPQHF	NA	TRBV2	TRBJ1-5	NA
TGTGCCAGCAGCTTAGCTCCGGGGACAGGGTACGCCTACGAGCAGTACTTC	CASSLAPGTGYAYEQYF	TRBD1	TRBV7-9	TRBJ2-7	once
TGTGCCAGCAGCTTGTCCCCCGGCCGCACCATATATTTT	CASSLSPGRTIYF	NA	TRBV7-9	TRBJ1-3	once
TGCAGCGTTGAAGGGACAGACCCCTACTATGGCTACACCTTC	CSVEGTDPYYGYTF	NA	TRBV29-1	TRBJ1-2	NA
TGTGCCAGCAGCCAAGATTTTGACGGGACTAGCGGGGGCCCTAGCTCCTACAATGAGCAGTTCTTC	CASSQDFDGTSGGPSSYNEQFF	TRBD2	TRBV3-1/TRBV3-2	TRBJ2-1	NA
TGTGCCAGCAAAACCGATCCCGACTATCTGCCCCAGCATTTT	CASKTDPDYLPQHF	NA	TRBV28	TRBJ1-5	NA
TGTGCCAGCAGCTTAATGGGGTACAGGGAAAACTTC	CASSLMGYRENF	NA	TRBV7-3	TRBJ2-7	NA